This T cell receptor (beta chain) was sequenced for a study of technical replicates of blood from a handful of donors. The data were produced by immunoSEQ multiplex PCR, yet TCRdb's version contains in-frame clones alone and is incomplete. The sample yields fewer than 110,000 clones, over 95% seen once. The sequence was collected from a human donor in good health. Sample: T cells isolated from PBMCs.

In DNA form, the CDR3 reads TGTGCCAGCAGCTTAAGTGCTAGCGGGGGGGCAGATACGCAGTATTTT. This codes for CASSLSASGGADTQYF. This chain connects TRBV5-4 to TRBJ2-3; 12 nucleotides match TRBD2. V dropped 2 bases and J dropped 4; count of bases not matched to a gene: 5. The CDR3 is 16 amino acids. Per the germline V gene, CDR1 is SGHNT and CDR2 is YYREEE (reference sequence). Variable domain in full (rest from reference TRBV5-4 and TRBJ2-3): ETGVTQSPTHLIKTRGQQVTLRCSSQSGHNTVSWYQQALGQGPQFIFQYYREEENGRGNFPPRFSGLQFPNYSSELNVNALELDDSALYLCASSLSASGGADTQYFGPGTRLTVL.